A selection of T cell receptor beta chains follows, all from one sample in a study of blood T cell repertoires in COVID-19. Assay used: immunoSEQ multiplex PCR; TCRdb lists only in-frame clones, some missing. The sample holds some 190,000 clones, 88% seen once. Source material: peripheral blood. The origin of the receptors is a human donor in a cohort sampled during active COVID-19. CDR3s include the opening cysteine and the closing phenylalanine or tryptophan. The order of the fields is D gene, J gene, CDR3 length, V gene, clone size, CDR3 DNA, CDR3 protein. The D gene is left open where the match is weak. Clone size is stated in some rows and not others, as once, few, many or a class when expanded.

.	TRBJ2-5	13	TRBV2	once	TGTGCCAGCAGTCTAGATTCTCAAGAGACCCAGTACTTC	CASSLDSQETQYF
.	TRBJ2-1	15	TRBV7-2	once	TGTGCCAGCAGCCCTGTAGGGGCAGTTTCCAATGAGCAGTTCTTC	CASSPVGAVSNEQFF
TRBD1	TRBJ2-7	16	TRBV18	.	TGTGCCAGCTCACCACCGGCGACAGGGCGACGGGACGAGCAGTACTTC	CASSPPATGRRDEQYF
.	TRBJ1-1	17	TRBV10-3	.	TGTGCCATCAGTGACCCATTGCAGGCGGGACTGAACACTGAAGCTTTCTTT	CAISDPLQAGLNTEAFF
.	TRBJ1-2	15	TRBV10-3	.	TGTGCCATCAGATCGGACAGCTCTTCTAACTATGGCTACACCTTC	CAIRSDSSSNYGYTF
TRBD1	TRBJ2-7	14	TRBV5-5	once	TGTGCCAGCAGCTTGACAGGGGGCCTCAACGAGCAGTACTTC	CASSLTGGLNEQYF
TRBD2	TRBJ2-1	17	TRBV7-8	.	TGTGCCAGCAGCTTAGCGCGGTCTAGCGGGAGTATTAGTGAGCAGTTCTTC	CASSLARSSGSISEQFF
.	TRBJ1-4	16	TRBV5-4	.	TGTGCCAGCAGCGTTCAAGAGGGAGCAACTAATGAAAAACTGTTTTTT	CASSVQEGATNEKLFF
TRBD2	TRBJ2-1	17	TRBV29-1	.	TGCAGCGTTGAGAGAGGGTCTAGCGGGGGGATCTACAATGAGCAGTTCTTC	CSVERGSSGGIYNEQFF
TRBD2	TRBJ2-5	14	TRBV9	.	TGTGCCAGCAGCCCCGGCGGGGGGTTGGAGACCCAGTACTTC	CASSPGGGLETQYF
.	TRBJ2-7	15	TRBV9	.	TGTGCCAGCAGCCTGGGAGGCGGTACCTCCTACGAGCAGTACTTC	CASSLGGGTSYEQYF
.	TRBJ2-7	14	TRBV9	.	TGTGCCAGCAGCGTAGGGGACACGGCTAGTGAGCAGTACTTC	CASSVGDTASEQYF
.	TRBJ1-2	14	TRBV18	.	TGTGCCAGCTCCGGGTATAACTCTAACTATGGCTACACCTTC	CASSGYNSNYGYTF
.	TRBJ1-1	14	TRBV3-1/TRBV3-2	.	TGTGCCAGCAGCCATTCAAACAGGAACACTGAAGCTTTCTTT	CASSHSNRNTEAFF
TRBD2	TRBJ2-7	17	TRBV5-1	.	TGCGCCAGCAGCCTGGGCCCCACTGGCGGGAGCACCTACGAGCAGTACTTC	CASSLGPTGGSTYEQYF
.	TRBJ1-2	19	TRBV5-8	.	TGTGCCAGCAGCTTCATGACGCGGGATCCCTTTTTATTCAAGAATGGCTACACCTTC	CASSFMTRDPFLFKNGYTF
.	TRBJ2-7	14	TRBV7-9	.	TGTGCCAGCAGCTTCTACGGGAGCTCCTACGAGCAGTACTTC	CASSFYGSSYEQYF
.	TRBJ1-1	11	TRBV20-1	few	TGCAGTGCCAAACTAAACACTGAAGCTTTCTTT	CSAKLNTEAFF
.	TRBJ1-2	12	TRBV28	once	TGTGCCAGCAGTTTTGAGCGATATGGCTACACCTTC	CASSFERYGYTF
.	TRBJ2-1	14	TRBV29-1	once	TGCAGCGCACAACTGGACATGGCACTCCATGAGCAGTTCTTC	CSAQLDMALHEQFF
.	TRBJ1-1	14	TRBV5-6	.	TGTGCCAGCAGCTTGGGGGACAAGAACACTGAAGCTTTCTTT	CASSLGDKNTEAFF
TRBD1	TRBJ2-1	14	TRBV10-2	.	TGCGCCAGCAGTGATACAGGGGGCTATGATGAGCAGTTCTTC	CASSDTGGYDEQFF
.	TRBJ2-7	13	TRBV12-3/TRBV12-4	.	TGCGCCAGCAGTTTAAAAGCGACCTCAGCGCAGTACTTC	CASSLKATSAQYF
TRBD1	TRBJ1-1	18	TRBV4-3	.	TGCGCCAGCAGCCAAGAATTTGAGACAGGGGGCTTGAACACTGAAGCTTTCTTT	CASSQEFETGGLNTEAFF
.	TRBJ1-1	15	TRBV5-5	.	TGTGCCAGCAGCTCTGGAGGTCTCCCCGGGGCTGAAGCTTTCTTT	CASSSGGLPGAEAFF
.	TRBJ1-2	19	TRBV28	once	TGTGCCAGCAGTTTTTCTCGTTTGGGGGGGTGGTATAGGAACTATGGCTACACCTTC	CASSFSRLGGWYRNYGYTF
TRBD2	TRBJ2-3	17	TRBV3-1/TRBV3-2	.	TGTGCCAGCAGCCAAGGGCGGCGCGGGGGTAGCACAGATACGCAGTATTTT	CASSQGRRGGSTDTQYF
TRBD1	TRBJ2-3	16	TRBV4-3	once	TGCGCCAGCAGCCAAGATCGTGGACAGGGTCCAGATACGCAGTATTTT	CASSQDRGQGPDTQYF
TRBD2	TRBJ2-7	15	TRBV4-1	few	TGCGCCAGCAGCCAAGAAGGGACTAGCGGGTACGAGCAGTACTTC	CASSQEGTSGYEQYF
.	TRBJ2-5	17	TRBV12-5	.	TGTGCTAGTGGTTTGACACCAGCTCGCACAGCCCGAGAGACCCAGTACTTC	CASGLTPARTARETQYF
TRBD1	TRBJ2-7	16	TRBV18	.	TGTGCCAGCTCACCTAAGGCAGGGGGAGACCCCTACGAGCAGTACTTC	CASSPKAGGDPYEQYF
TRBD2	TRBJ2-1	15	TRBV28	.	TGTGCCAGCAGTTTTAGCGGGAGGGCCTTAAATGAGCAGTTCTTC	CASSFSGRALNEQFF
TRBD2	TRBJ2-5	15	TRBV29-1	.	TGCAGCGTTGAAGAGACGCGGGGGGGCCGAGAGACCCAGTACTTC	CSVEETRGGRETQYF
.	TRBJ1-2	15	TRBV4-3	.	TGCGCCAGCAGCCAAGATACAGGGCCCTACTATGGCTACACCTTC	CASSQDTGPYYGYTF
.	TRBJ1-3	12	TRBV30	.	TGTGCCTCCCAGGGGTCGGGAAACACCATATATTTT	CASQGSGNTIYF
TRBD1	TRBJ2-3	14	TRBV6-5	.	TGTGCCAGCAGGAGCAGGGGGCGCACAGATACGCAGTATTTT	CASRSRGRTDTQYF
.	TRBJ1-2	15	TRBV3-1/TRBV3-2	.	TGTGCCAGCAGCCAAGATTTGGAGGGCTCATATGGCTACACCTTC	CASSQDLEGSYGYTF
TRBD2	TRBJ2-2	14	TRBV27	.	TGTGCCAGCAGTTGGCGGGAGGACGTCGGGGAGCTGTTTTTT	CASSWREDVGELFF
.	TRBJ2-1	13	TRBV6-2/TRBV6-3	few	TGTGCCAGCAGTTACCAGGGGTACAATGAGCAGTTCTTC	CASSYQGYNEQFF
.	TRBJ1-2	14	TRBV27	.	TGTGCCAGCAGTTTAGTGGGGGCGGGCTATGGCTACACCTTC	CASSLVGAGYGYTF
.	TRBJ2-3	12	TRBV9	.	TGTGCCAGCAGCGTAGATTCGGATACGCAGTATTTT	CASSVDSDTQYF
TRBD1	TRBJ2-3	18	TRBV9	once	TGTGCCAGCAGCGCCGATTCCTACGGGACAGGGGGCCCAGATACGCAGTATTTT	CASSADSYGTGGPDTQYF
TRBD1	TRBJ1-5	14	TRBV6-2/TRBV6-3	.	TGTGCCAGCAGTCGGACAGGGGGCACTCAGCCCCAGCATTTT	CASSRTGGTQPQHF
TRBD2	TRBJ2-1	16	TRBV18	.	TGTGCCAGCTCACCCAAGGGAGCGGGAGGCGGCAATGAGCAGTTCTTC	CASSPKGAGGGNEQFF
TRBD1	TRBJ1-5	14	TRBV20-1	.	TGCAGTGCTAGTGGACAGGGGAACAATCAGCCCCAGCATTTT	CSASGQGNNQPQHF
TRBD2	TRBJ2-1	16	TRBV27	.	TGTGCCAGCAGTTTTTCGGCGGGGGAGGAATGGGATGAGCAGTTCTTC	CASSFSAGEEWDEQFF
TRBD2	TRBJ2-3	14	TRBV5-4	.	TGTGCCAGCAGCCACGGGGGGGGCCAGGATACGCAGTATTTT	CASSHGGGQDTQYF
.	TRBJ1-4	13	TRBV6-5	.	TGTGCCAGCAGAGGACAGTCTAATGAAAAACTGTTTTTT	CASRGQSNEKLFF
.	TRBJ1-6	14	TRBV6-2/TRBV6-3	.	TGTGCCAGCAGTTACCGGGTCGGTAATTCACCCCTCCACTTT	CASSYRVGNSPLHF
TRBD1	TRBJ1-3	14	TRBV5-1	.	TGCGCCAGCAGCCGGGACAGCCCGGGAAACACCATATATTTT	CASSRDSPGNTIYF
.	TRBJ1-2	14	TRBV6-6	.	TGTGCCAGCAGTTACTCCGGGGATAACTATGGCTACACCTTC	CASSYSGDNYGYTF
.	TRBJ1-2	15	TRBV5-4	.	TGTGCCAGCAGCTTGGAGATAGACACCGTCTATGGCTACACCTTC	CASSLEIDTVYGYTF
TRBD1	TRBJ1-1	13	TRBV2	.	TGTGCCAGCAGTGGACAGGGGGCCACTGAAGCTTTCTTT	CASSGQGATEAFF
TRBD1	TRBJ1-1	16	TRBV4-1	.	TGCGCCAGCAGCCGCGGGACAGGAGATTGGAACACTGAAGCTTTCTTT	CASSRGTGDWNTEAFF
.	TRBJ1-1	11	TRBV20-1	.	TGCAGTGCTTCAGGGAACACTGAAGCTTTCTTT	CSASGNTEAFF
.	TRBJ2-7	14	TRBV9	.	TGTGCCAGCAGCGTAGGGCCGAGGGACTACGAGCAGTACTTC	CASSVGPRDYEQYF
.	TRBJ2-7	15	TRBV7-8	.	TGTGCCAGCAGCCCGAACCTGGACAGAACCTACGAGCAGTACTTC	CASSPNLDRTYEQYF
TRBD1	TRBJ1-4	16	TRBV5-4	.	TGTGCCAGCAGCTTGGGGCCACAGGGGACGAATGAAAAACTGTTTTTT	CASSLGPQGTNEKLFF
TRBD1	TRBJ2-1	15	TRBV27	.	TGTGCCAGCAGGCTCCTAGGACAGGGATACAATGAGCAGTTCTTC	CASRLLGQGYNEQFF
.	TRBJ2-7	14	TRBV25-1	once	TGTGCCAGCAGTGGATTAGCGCGCTCCTACGAGCAGTACTTC	CASSGLARSYEQYF